This T cell receptor (beta chain) was sequenced during a study of response to subunit inactivated influenza vaccine (dated by TCRdb to 2017 to 2018). Study-level background: Deep quantitative T cell receptor repertoire profiling was used in the study to track responses to a trivalent subunit inactivated influenza vaccine.

Library preparation employed RT-PCR. The data were produced on an Illumina HiSeq 2500. The raw public data were reprocessed by TCRdb itself: fastp quality trimming at Q25, MiXCR clonotype calling, in-frame beta chains only. Identical CDR3 proteins give one entry, which carries the most common genes and DNA. The sample profile shows roughly 790,000 distinct CDR3 sequences; less than 25% of them were found once. Jointly, the top ten make up more than 8.5% of the sample. Findings and caveats that apply to the study as a whole: The authors proposed that each seasonal influenza vaccination may bring in only a limited number of new T cells.

Regarding this clonotype: Its specific antigen is unknown. Nothing much larger sits one base from this clone, and base qualities are not available.

Per the germline V gene, MNHEY is the CDR1 and SVGEGT is the CDR2. V drops 3 bases and J drops 5 bases, leaving 10 bases in between. There are 13 amino acids in the CDR3, from cysteine to phenylalanine inclusive. Only the CDR3 DNA is retained, 39 bases long and in frame from the first base. This TCR was recovered from a man aged 50 or older who received an inactivated influenza vaccine. Donor details come from another sample of the same person, matched by shared clones. The rearranged segments are TRBV6-2 or TRBV6-3 and TRBJ1-1; tentative D gene TRBD1, with 6 bases matching. The material sequenced was PBMCs from blood, taken roughly 5 days after vaccination. The DNA reads TGTGCCAGCAGTTATTTGGGGGCTACTGAAGCTTTCTTT. Its amino acids are CASSYLGATEAFF.